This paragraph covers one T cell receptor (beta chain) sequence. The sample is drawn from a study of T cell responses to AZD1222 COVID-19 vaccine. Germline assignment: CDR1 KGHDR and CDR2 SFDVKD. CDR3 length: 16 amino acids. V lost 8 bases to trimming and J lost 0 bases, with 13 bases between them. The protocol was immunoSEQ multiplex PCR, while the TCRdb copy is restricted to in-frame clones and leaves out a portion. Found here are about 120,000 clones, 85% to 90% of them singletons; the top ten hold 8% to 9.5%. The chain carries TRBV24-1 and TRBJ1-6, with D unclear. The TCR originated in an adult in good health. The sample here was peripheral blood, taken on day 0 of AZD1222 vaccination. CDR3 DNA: TGTGCCACCACCCTTTTTCGGAGCTCCTATAATTCACCCCTCCACTTT. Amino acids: CATTLFRSSYNSPLHF.